Listed below are T cell receptor beta chains from one sample, sequenced in a study of spatial heterogeneity in lung cancer. MiXCR, applied by TCRdb to the 5' RACE reads, yields one record per CDR3 protein. Of under 30,000 distinct CDR3 sequences listed, around 4.7% are singletons. Source: PBMCs, taken at surgery. These receptors all come from a male donor with early-stage non-small cell lung cancer. Each CDR3 is given with its conserved first and last residue. The order of the fields is J gene, D gene, clone size, V gene, CDR3 DNA, CDR3 protein. D genes are given only for firm matches. Clone sizes are shown as once, few, many, or a class for an expanded clone.

TRBJ1-2 | NA | many | TRBV7-9 | TGTGCCAGCAGCTTATTACTCTTAAACTATGGCTACACCTTC | CASSLLLLNYGYTF
TRBJ2-3 | NA | many | TRBV5-6 | TGTGCCAGCAGCTCACACAGGTTTCGCACAGATACGCAGTATTTT | CASSSHRFRTDTQYF
TRBJ2-6 | NA | many | TRBV6-5 | TGTGCCAGCAGTTACGCTCAGGGGTCTGGGGCCAACGTCCTGACTTTC | CASSYAQGSGANVLTF
TRBJ2-5 | NA | many | TRBV7-3 | TGTGCCAGCAGCCTCGACTACTCAGAGACCCAGTACTTC | CASSLDYSETQYF
TRBJ2-3 | NA | many | TRBV29-1 | TGCAGCGTTGCCGGGCCAGGAGATACGCAGTATTTT | CSVAGPGDTQYF
TRBJ1-1 | NA | medium-sized | TRBV10-3 | TGTGCCATCAGTGAGCGGCAGAACACTGAAGCTTTCTTT | CAISERQNTEAFF
TRBJ2-3 | NA | many | TRBV28 | TGTGCCAGCAGGGGGGGACTCAGCACAGATACGCAGTATTTT | CASRGGLSTDTQYF
TRBJ1-5 | NA | many | TRBV5-6 | TGTGCCAGCAGCTTGTCAGGACCCAATCAGCCCCAGCATTTT | CASSLSGPNQPQHF
TRBJ2-3 | NA | many | TRBV28 | TGTGCCAGCAGCCCCCTGGCCCTGGGAGATACGCAGTATTTT | CASSPLALGDTQYF
TRBJ2-7 | TRBD1 | many | TRBV15 | TGTGCCACCAGCAGAGAGGGACAGCCCTACGAGCAGTACTTC | CATSREGQPYEQYF
TRBJ2-5 | NA | many | TRBV7-2 | TGTGCCAGCAGCCCGCCGGTTGCAGAGACCCAGTACTTC | CASSPPVAETQYF